These 25 T cell receptor beta chains came from one sample sequenced in a study of PD-1 blockade in classical Hodgkin lymphoma. Repertoires were generated with immunoSEQ multiplex PCR, while TCRdb's copy carries only in-frame clones and drops some. The table includes over 20,000 clones, roughly 73% detected once. Brentuximab vedotin exposure varied, and every patient relapsed after autologous stem cell transplantation. Here the sequenced sample was peripheral blood mononuclear cells (PBMCs), taken before the second cycle of nivolumab. Receptors originate from a human donor with classical Hodgkin lymphoma.

The chain is built from TRBV25-1 and TRBJ2-3, with D maybe TRBD2 (6 bases). This CDR3 contains 16 residues. Germline V lookup: CDR1 MGHDK, CDR2 SYGVNS. V was clipped by 3 bases and J by 4 bases, with 17 bases between them. CDR3 DNA sequence: TGTGCCAGCAGTGACCCCCACGGAGGGGACCCAGATACGCAGTATTTT. Translating gives CASSDPHGGDPDTQYF.

The V gene is TRBV11-1, the J gene TRBJ1-2, with 7 nucleotides matching TRBD1. The CDR3 spans 15 residues. J was trimmed by 8 bases and V by 5 bases; bases with no gene match: 14. Germline-derived CDR1 and CDR2 are SGHAT and FQDESV (reference sequence). This CDR3 is CASSPLIGQGDGYTF. CDR3 coding DNA: TGTGCCAGCAGCCCCCTTATTGGGCAGGGGGACGGCTACACCTTC.

The table lists this clone with a few counts. This chain connects TRBV7-9 to TRBJ2-3; 9 nucleotides align to TRBD2. Germline loops: CDR1 SEHNR, CDR2 FQNEAQ (reference sequence). The CDR3 sequence is 16 residues long. Unmatched junction bases numbered 4, after V lost 1 base and J lost 2 bases. The CDR3 region is CASSLGSGSLTDTQYF. CDR3 nucleotides: TGTGCCAGCAGCTTAGGTAGCGGGAGTCTCACAGATACGCAGTATTTT.

The rearrangement links TRBV2 to TRBJ1-1; D gene uncertain. Per germline, CDR1 SNHLY and CDR2 FYNNEI. The CDR3 has 12 amino acids. V dropped 8 bases and J dropped 8 bases, with 15 bases sitting between them. The CDR3 spells CASDGIAAEAFF. The CDR3 nucleotides read TGTGCCAGCGACGGGATAGCGGCAGAAGCTTTCTTT.

This rearrangement joins TRBV19 to TRBJ2-5, with D possibly TRBD1 on 6 matching bases. The CDR3 covers 13 residues. From germline, CDR1 is LNHDA and CDR2 SQIVND (reference sequence). Trimming pared 6 bases from V and 5 bases from J, leaving 13 bases between. The CDR3 DNA sequence: TGTGCCAGTAGATTACAGGGATCCGAGACCCAGTACTTC. Translating it yields CASRLQGSETQYF. The entire variable domain, with the rest obtained from reference TRBV19 and TRBJ2-5, is as follows: DGGITQSPKYLFRKEGQNVTLSCEQNLNHDAMYWYRQDPGQGLRLIYYSQIVNDFQKGDIAEGYSVSREKKESFPLTVTSAQKNPTAFYLCASRLQGSETQYFGPGTRLLVL.

Within the sample, this clone is medium-sized. This chain joins TRBV18 and TRBJ2-2; the match to TRBD2 covers 13 bases. With 3 bases clipped from V and 4 bases from J, the junction kept 5 bases outside the gene matches. The CDR3 is made up of 17 amino acids. CDR1 KGHSH and CDR2 LQKENI come from the germline V gene. CDR3 sequence (DNA): TGTGCCAGCTCACCCCGGACTAGCGGGAGTTCCACCGGGGAGCTGTTTTTT. Protein product: CASSPRTSGSSTGELFF.

This chain connects TRBV6-6 to TRBJ2-1; the match to TRBD2 covers 11 bases. This CDR3 has 15 amino acids. Trimming cost V 6 bases and J 10 bases; bases outside gene matches: 11. CDR1 MNHNY and CDR2 SVGAGI come from the germline V gene (reference sequence). CDR3 region: CASRHIAGGLSEQFF. CDR3 sequence (DNA): TGTGCCAGCAGGCACATAGCGGGAGGGTTGTCGGAGCAGTTCTTC.

This clone has only a few counts. The gene calls are TRBV4-1 and TRBJ1-4; D is undetermined. Germline V gives CDR1 MGHRA, CDR2 YSYEKL. The CDR3 is made up of 17 amino acids. Trimming left V 3 bases short and J 4 bases short, with 18 bases between. This chain's CDR3 is CASSHATDPSNNEKLFF. The CDR3 region has the DNA TGCGCCAGCAGCCACGCCACGGACCCAAGTAATAATGAAAAACTGTTTTTT.

The rearrangement joins TRBV27 to TRBJ2-1; possibly TRBD1 for D (5 bases). With 5 bases removed from V and 7 bases from J, the gap between germline ends came to 9 bases. In germline, CDR1 is MNHEY, CDR2 SMNVEV (reference sequence). CDR3 length: 12 residues. CDR3 sequence reads: CASSPQGNEQFF. The CDR3 DNA follows: TGTGCCAGCAGTCCCCAGGGAAATGAGCAGTTCTTC.

The rearrangement joins TRBV2 to TRBJ1-4; D might be TRBD1 (5 bases). V was shortened by 8 bases and J by 0 bases, with 19 bases between the two germline ends. The CDR3 consists of 17 residues. Germline assignment: CDR1 SNHLY and CDR2 FYNNEI. Here the CDR3 reads CASPGTTGRPTNEKLFF. CDR3 nucleotides: TGTGCCAGCCCGGGGACCACGGGGAGACCAACTAATGAAAAACTGTTTTTT.

The chain employs TRBV27 and TRBJ2-1, with D unclear. The CDR3 is made up of 12 amino acids. Germline lookup yields CDR1 MNHEY and CDR2 SMNVEV (reference sequence). Trimming removed 6 bases at V and 7 bases at J, with 10 bases between. The CDR3 DNA sequence: TGTGCCAGCAGCACCAAGGAGAATGAGCAGTTCTTC. Amino acid sequence: CASSTKENEQFF.

This chain joins TRBV19 and TRBJ2-1, with 13 bases lining up with TRBD2. This CDR3 region has 17 residues. Germline CDR1 and CDR2: LNHDA and SQIVND (reference sequence). The junction had 2 bases not matched to a gene; V was cut back by 3 bases and J by 0 bases. The CDR3 here is CASSIWTSGSSYNEQFF. For the CDR3, the DNA is TGTGCCAGTAGTATTTGGACTAGCGGGAGCTCCTACAATGAGCAGTTCTTC.

The CDR3 DNA follows: TGCAGTGCTACTAGTTGGACTGAAGCTTTCTTT. This translates into CSATSWTEAFF. V and J are TRBV20-1 and TRBJ1-1; D gene unclear. Germline loops: CDR1 DFQATT, CDR2 SNEGSKA (reference sequence). The germline V and J ends were trimmed by 4 bases and 5 bases, with 8 bases remaining between them. The CDR3 runs to 11 residues.

The rearrangement joins TRBV2 to TRBJ1-4; weak D call: TRBD1 (6 bases). The length of the CDR3 is 12 residues. Germline V lookup: CDR1 SNHLY, CDR2 FYNNEI. The V end was cut by 5 bases, the J end by 7 bases, with 8 bases between. The CDR3 DNA is TGTGCCAGCAGTTACAGGGTTGAAAAACTGTTTTTT. This encodes CASSYRVEKLFF.

This clone was seen once. The chain recombines TRBV18 with TRBJ1-2; 8 bases match TRBD1. This CDR3 has 14 residues. With 3 bases clipped from V and 12 bases from J, the junction kept 12 bases outside the gene matches. Germline values: CDR1 KGHSH, CDR2 LQKENI. This CDR3 reads CASSPRDRSGNDTF. CDR3 nucleotide sequence: TGTGCCAGCTCACCCCGGGACAGGAGCGGGAACGACACCTTC.

CDR3 in DNA: TGTGCCAGCAGTTACTCTGGGACAGGGGAAGAGACCCAGTACTTC. Amino acid sequence: CASSYSGTGEETQYF. V is TRBV6-5 and J is TRBJ2-5; TRBD1 agrees at 10 bases. CDR3 size: 15 residues. J was trimmed by 3 bases and V by 0 bases; bases with no gene match: 1. CDR1 MNHEY and CDR2 SVGAGI come from the germline V gene.

The chain carries TRBV6-5 and TRBJ2-2; no definite D call. Germline V gene lookup returns CDR1 MNHEY and CDR2 SVGAGI. Trimming took off 4 bases at V and 4 bases at J, with 13 bases between the two ends. The CDR3 is 15 amino acids. CDR3 in amino acids: CASSSWVPGTGELFF. CDR3 nucleotide sequence: TGTGCCAGCAGTTCTTGGGTGCCGGGCACCGGGGAGCTGTTTTTT.

This chain uses TRBV10-3 with TRBJ1-2; weak D call: TRBD1 (5 bases). The CDR3 extends over 12 amino acids. Germline lookup yields CDR1 ENHRY and CDR2 SYGVKD. V lost 10 bases and J 2 bases, leaving 11 bases between the germline ends. The CDR3 is CATHTGNYGYTF. Here the CDR3 DNA reads TGTGCCACCCATACAGGAAACTATGGCTACACCTTC.

This clone was counted between two and nine times. This sequence joins TRBV15 and TRBJ1-1, with 8 bases aligning to TRBD1. The V and J ends lost 3 bases and 2 bases, in that order; junction bases with no gene match: 5. The CDR3 consists of 15 residues. The germline gives CDR1 LNHNV, CDR2 YYDKDF (reference sequence). In DNA, the CDR3 is TGTGCCACCAGCAGGACAGGGGCGGAAAACACTGAAGCTTTCTTT. Translation: CATSRTGAENTEAFF.

The chain employs TRBV7-8 and TRBJ2-7; 8 positions match TRBD2. CDR3 length equals 17 residues. Germline assignment: CDR1 SGHVS and CDR2 FQNEAQ. Trimming took 2 bases from V and 4 from J; bases not matched to a gene: 13. The CDR3 sequence: CASSLTGASGYAYEQYF. The CDR3 region has the DNA TGTGCCAGCAGCTTAACGGGGGCTAGCGGGTATGCTTACGAGCAGTACTTC.

V and J are TRBV27 and TRBJ1-1; no clear D. Germline V gene data show CDR1 as MNHEY and CDR2 as SMNVEV (reference sequence). The CDR3 spans 14 residues. Trimming shortened V by 3 bases and J by 2 bases, and 10 bases separated the two germline ends. The CDR3, as DNA: TGTGCCAGCAGTTTCGGGCAGGCAAACACTGAAGCTTTCTTT. It encodes CASSFGQANTEAFF.

This clone is labeled as medium-sized. CDR3 loop: CASSRDRVGTEAFF. The CDR3 DNA is TGCGCCAGCAGCAGAGACAGGGTGGGTACTGAAGCTTTCTTT. The rearrangement uses TRBV5-1 and TRBJ1-1; TRBD1 agrees at 7 bases. This CDR3 has 14 amino acids. Germline V CDR1 and CDR2: SGHRS, YFSETQ. V lost 4 bases and J lost 5; bases outside the gene matches: 8.

The chain joins TRBV28 to TRBJ1-4, with D unresolved. V lost 7 bases and J lost 3, with 12 bases in between. The germline V gene has CDR1 MDHEN and CDR2 SYDVKM. There are 14 residues in the CDR3. CDR3 sequence reads: CASIRGLPNEKLFF. DNA of the CDR3: TGTGCCAGCATTAGAGGACTACCTAATGAAAAACTGTTTTTT. The full variable domain, rest sourced from reference TRBV28 and TRBJ1-4, is DVKVTQSSRYLVKRTGEKVFLECVQDMDHENMFWYRQDPGLGLRLIYFSYDVKMKEKGDIPEGYSVSREKKERFSLILESASTNQTSMYLCASIRGLPNEKLFFGSGTQLSVL.

This clone was seen a single time. The chain joins TRBV19 to TRBJ1-5; D is perhaps TRBD1 (5 bases). The CDR3 length is 12 residues. V lost 5 bases to trimming and J lost 9 bases, with 11 bases between them. Germline CDR1 reads LNHDA; CDR2 reads SQIVND (reference sequence). The chain's CDR3 is CASSLQARPQHF. The CDR3 coding sequence is TGTGCCAGTAGTTTACAGGCTAGGCCCCAGCATTTT.

This sequence joins TRBV7-2 and TRBJ2-7; TRBD1 agrees at 8 bases. The CDR3 runs to 16 residues. After removal of 5 bases from V and 0 bases from J, the junction contained 9 bases not matched to a gene. Per the germline V gene, CDR1 is SGHTA and CDR2 is FQGNSA. CDR3 in DNA: TGTGCCAGCAGCCCTCGGGCAGGGGGCGGCTCCTACGAGCAGTACTTC. It yields the protein CASSPRAGGGSYEQYF.